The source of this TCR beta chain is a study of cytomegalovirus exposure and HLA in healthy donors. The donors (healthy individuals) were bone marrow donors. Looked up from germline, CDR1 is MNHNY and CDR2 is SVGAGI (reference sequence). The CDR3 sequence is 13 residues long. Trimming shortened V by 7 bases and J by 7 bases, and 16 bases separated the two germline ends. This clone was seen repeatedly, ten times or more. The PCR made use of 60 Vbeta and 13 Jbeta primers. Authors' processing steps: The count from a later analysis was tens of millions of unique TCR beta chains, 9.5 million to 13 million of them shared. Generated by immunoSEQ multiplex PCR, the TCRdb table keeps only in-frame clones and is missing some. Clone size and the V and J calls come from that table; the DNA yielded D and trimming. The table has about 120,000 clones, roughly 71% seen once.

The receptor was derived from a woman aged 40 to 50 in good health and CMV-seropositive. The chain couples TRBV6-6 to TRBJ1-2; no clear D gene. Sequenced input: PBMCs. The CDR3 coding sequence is TGTGCCAGCACCTTAAACTGGGCTCCTGGCTACACCTTC. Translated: CASTLNWAPGYTF.